The clone carrying this T cell receptor beta chain has a single count. The data stem from a study of T cell responses to AZD1222 COVID-19 vaccine. Germline CDR1 and CDR2: MGHDK and SYGVNS. CDR3 size: 13 residues. The V gene lost 3 bases and the J gene lost 6 bases, with 6 bases spanning the gap. The repertoire was sequenced with immunoSEQ multiplex PCR; TCRdb's copy has only in-frame clones and lacks some. This sample carries roughly 50,000 clones, 89% of them seen once, and the ten largest clones take about 14%. The receptor's source is an adult who received the AZD1222 COVID-19 vaccine. This chain connects TRBV25-1 to TRBJ1-6, with D possibly matching TRBD1 (5 bases). This specimen consisted of peripheral blood, obtained 28 days after the second AZD1222 dose. The CDR3 nucleotides read TGTGCCAGCAGTGACAGGGTTAATTCACCCCTCCACTTT. Translating gives CASSDRVNSPLHF.